This is a list of T cell receptor beta chains from one sample in a study of cytomegalovirus exposure and HLA in healthy donors. The method was immunoSEQ multiplex PCR; TCRdb's version includes in-frame clones alone and lacks a portion of them. The repertoire includes more than 150,000 clones, roughly 74% of them detected once, and around 7.7% sits in the top ten. The specimen was PBMCs. Source of these receptors: a woman between 35 and 50 years old in good health and CMV-seropositive. CDR3s include the opening cysteine and the closing phenylalanine or tryptophan. D genes are given only for firm matches. Only part of the rows carry a size: once, few, many, or a class if the clone is expanded.

CDR3aa	CDR3nt	abundance	v_gene	j_gene	d_gene
CASSDTVNTEAFF	TGTGCCAGCAGCGACACAGTGAACACTGAAGCTTTCTTT	few	TRBV7-9	TRBJ1-1	-
CAISESAVVSYEQYF	TGTGCCATCAGTGAGTCGGCAGTCGTATCCTACGAGCAGTACTTC	-	TRBV10-3	TRBJ2-7	-
CASSLPGLANEQYF	TGTGCCAGCAGCTTACCGGGACTAGCTAACGAGCAGTACTTC	-	TRBV5-6	TRBJ2-7	TRBD2
CASSHSGTGGSYGYTF	TGTGCCAGCAGCCACTCCGGGACAGGGGGCAGCTATGGCTACACCTTC	few	TRBV28	TRBJ1-2	TRBD1
CASSLGAGPEQFF	TGTGCCAGCAGCCTAGGGGCCGGGCCTGAGCAGTTCTTC	-	TRBV7-3	TRBJ2-1	-
CASRGTRRGEQYF	TGTGCCAGCCGAGGGACTCGTAGGGGCGAGCAGTACTTC	few	TRBV27	TRBJ2-7	-
CASIPRQGGNQPQHF	TGTGCCAGTATACCCCGACAGGGTGGCAATCAGCCCCAGCATTTT	few	TRBV19	TRBJ1-5	TRBD1
CASSLNRGGAGELFF	TGTGCCAGCAGTTTAAACAGGGGAGGCGCCGGGGAGCTGTTTTTT	once	TRBV27	TRBJ2-2	-
CASSEPFSYEQYF	TGTGCCAGCAGTGAACCCTTCTCCTACGAGCAGTACTTC	few	TRBV2	TRBJ2-7	-
CASSSRGVTNYGYTF	TGTGCCAGCAGTTCCCGGGGAGTGACTAACTATGGCTACACCTTC	-	TRBV28	TRBJ1-2	-
CSVAGGGGGYTF	TGCAGCGTTGCGGGGGGCGGAGGTGGCTACACCTTC	few	TRBV29-1	TRBJ1-2	-
CASTSSSGNEQYF	TGTGCCAGCACCAGTTCTAGCGGGAACGAGCAGTACTTC	-	TRBV28	TRBJ2-7	TRBD2
CASSERGTTEAFF	TGTGCCAGCAGTGAAAGGGGTACCACTGAAGCTTTCTTT	-	TRBV6-1	TRBJ1-1	-
CASTAGGGAGELFF	TGCGCCAGCACGGCGGGAGGAGGGGCCGGGGAGCTGTTTTTT	-	TRBV5-1	TRBJ2-2	TRBD2
CATGSGTGVRNEQFF	TGTGCCACAGGCTCCGGGACAGGGGTTAGAAATGAGCAGTTCTTC	few	TRBV7-3	TRBJ2-1	TRBD1
CASSDGIGLAGPTGELFF	TGTGCCAGCAGTGACGGCATAGGACTAGCGGGACCAACCGGGGAGCTGTTTTTT	-	TRBV2	TRBJ2-2	TRBD2
CASSTPGLSYEQYF	TGTGCCAGCAGTACCCCCGGACTATCCTACGAGCAGTACTTC	-	TRBV28	TRBJ2-7	-
CASSPDGASATLYNEQFF	TGCGCCAGCAGCCCAGATGGGGCTAGCGCAACGCTCTACAATGAGCAGTTCTTC	-	TRBV4-3	TRBJ2-1	-
CASSLPGTGDSPLHF	TGCGCCAGCAGCTTACCTGGGACAGGGGATTCACCCCTCCACTTT	few	TRBV5-1	TRBJ1-6	TRBD1
CASSYGQGRNTEAFF	TGTGCCAGCAGCTATGGACAGGGGAGGAACACTGAAGCTTTCTTT	-	TRBV7-3	TRBJ1-1	TRBD1
CASSPGGNAGEQYF	TGTGCCAGCAGCCCCGGCGGGAACGCGGGTGAGCAGTACTTC	-	TRBV5-4	TRBJ2-7	-
CASSQYLYTEAFF	TGTGCCAGTAGTCAGTATCTTTACACTGAAGCTTTCTTT	few	TRBV19	TRBJ1-1	-
CASSGYPGTGSYEQYF	TGTGCCAGTAGTGGCTACCCCGGGACAGGCTCCTACGAGCAGTACTTC	-	TRBV19	TRBJ2-7	TRBD1
CASSWQGSYNEQFF	TGTGCCAGCAGTTGGCAGGGATCCTACAATGAGCAGTTCTTC	-	TRBV28	TRBJ2-1	-
CASSLTSGSSDEQFF	TGTGCCAGCAGCTTAACCAGCGGGAGTTCCGATGAGCAGTTCTTC	-	TRBV7-2	TRBJ2-1	TRBD2
CASSYGTPTNYGYTF	TGTGCCAGCAGTTACGGGACACCGACTAACTATGGCTACACCTTC	-	TRBV6-6	TRBJ1-2	-
CSGRLSSYNEQFF	TGCAGCGGTCGTCTGAGCTCCTACAATGAGCAGTTCTTC	-	TRBV29-1	TRBJ2-1	-
CASSFGRGTEAFF	TGTGCCAGCAGCTTCGGAAGGGGGACTGAAGCTTTCTTT	-	TRBV5-4	TRBJ1-1	-
CASSGGLADHTGELFF	TGTGCCAGCAGCGGCGGACTAGCCGATCACACCGGGGAGCTGTTTTTT	-	TRBV9	TRBJ2-2	TRBD2
CASRLILAGVSDGDDEQFF	TGTGCCAGCAGGCTGATACTAGCGGGAGTCTCTGATGGAGACGATGAGCAGTTCTTC	-	TRBV28	TRBJ2-1	TRBD2
CASILAGGPRNEQFF	TGTGCCAGCATACTAGCGGGAGGGCCTCGCAATGAGCAGTTCTTC	-	TRBV6-6	TRBJ2-1	TRBD2
CASSQAAGRMNTEAFF	TGCGCCAGCAGCCAAGCGGCTGGGCGTATGAACACTGAAGCTTTCTTT	-	TRBV4-3	TRBJ1-1	-
CASTTPGQLNTIYF	TGTGCCAGCACAACTCCGGGACAGCTGAACACCATATATTTT	-	TRBV28	TRBJ1-3	TRBD1
CASSLGLGRVF	TGTGCCAGCAGTCTGGGACTAGGGCGGGTCTTC	-	TRBV28	TRBJ2-1	TRBD2
CASSEYKGYGEKLFF	TGTGCCAGCAGTGAATATAAGGGGTACGGTGAAAAACTGTTTTTT	-	TRBV25-1	TRBJ1-4	-
CASSPKTGTGANVLTF	TGTGCCAGCAGCCCAAAGACAGGGACAGGGGCCAACGTCCTGACTTTC	-	TRBV7-2	TRBJ2-6	TRBD1
CASSFGGSGANVLTF	TGTGCCAGCAGCTTCGGGGGCTCTGGGGCCAACGTCCTGACTTTC	-	TRBV7-3	TRBJ2-6	-
CASSFHETGAKNIQYF	TGTGCCAGCAGTTTCCATGAGACAGGGGCCAAAAACATTCAGTACTTC	-	TRBV28	TRBJ2-4	TRBD1
CASSEGGHWDYGYTF	TGTGCCAGCAGTGAAGGGGGCCACTGGGACTATGGCTACACCTTC	once	TRBV2	TRBJ1-2	-
CASSSAGLSKGNTIYF	TGTGCCAGCAGCTCGGCGGGGCTCAGTAAAGGAAACACCATATATTTT	-	TRBV7-3	TRBJ1-3	-
CASSLEQNEQFF	TGTGCCAGCAGTTTAGAACAGAATGAGCAGTTCTTC	-	TRBV11-2	TRBJ2-1	-
CASSVGSGVFEKLFF	TGTGCCAGCAGCGTAGGGTCAGGGGTGTTTGAAAAACTGTTTTTT	-	TRBV9	TRBJ1-4	-
CASSDGTPATNEKLFF	TGTGCCAGCTCAGACGGGACACCAGCAACTAATGAAAAACTGTTTTTT	-	TRBV18	TRBJ1-4	-
CASSFDRVFYEQYF	TGTGCCAGCAGCTTTGACAGGGTTTTCTACGAGCAGTACTTC	-	TRBV7-2	TRBJ2-7	TRBD1
CASSFVLAGGPETQYF	TGTGCCAGCAGTTTCGTACTAGCGGGAGGGCCGGAGACCCAGTACTTC	once	TRBV27	TRBJ2-5	TRBD2
CASSLGTGDNNQPQHF	TGTGCCAGCAGTTTAGGGACAGGGGATAACAATCAGCCCCAGCATTTT	once	TRBV28	TRBJ1-5	TRBD1
CASRSGGPDTQYF	TGTGCCAGTAGGTCGGGAGGGCCAGATACGCAGTATTTT	-	TRBV6-1	TRBJ2-3	TRBD2
CASRFSGDEKLFF	TGTGCCAGCAGGTTTTCAGGTGATGAAAAACTGTTTTTT	-	TRBV5-8	TRBJ1-4	-
CASSSGDRGRTEAFF	TGTGCCAGCAGCTCCGGGGACAGGGGTAGAACTGAAGCTTTCTTT	-	TRBV6-6	TRBJ1-1	TRBD1
CASSLARADPTNYGYTF	TGTGCCAGCAGCTTGGCCAGGGCCGACCCTACTAACTATGGCTACACCTTC	-	TRBV5-5	TRBJ1-2	-
CASSSGRGPETQYF	TGTGCCAGCAGTTCAGGACGCGGGCCAGAGACCCAGTACTTC	-	TRBV6-5	TRBJ2-5	-